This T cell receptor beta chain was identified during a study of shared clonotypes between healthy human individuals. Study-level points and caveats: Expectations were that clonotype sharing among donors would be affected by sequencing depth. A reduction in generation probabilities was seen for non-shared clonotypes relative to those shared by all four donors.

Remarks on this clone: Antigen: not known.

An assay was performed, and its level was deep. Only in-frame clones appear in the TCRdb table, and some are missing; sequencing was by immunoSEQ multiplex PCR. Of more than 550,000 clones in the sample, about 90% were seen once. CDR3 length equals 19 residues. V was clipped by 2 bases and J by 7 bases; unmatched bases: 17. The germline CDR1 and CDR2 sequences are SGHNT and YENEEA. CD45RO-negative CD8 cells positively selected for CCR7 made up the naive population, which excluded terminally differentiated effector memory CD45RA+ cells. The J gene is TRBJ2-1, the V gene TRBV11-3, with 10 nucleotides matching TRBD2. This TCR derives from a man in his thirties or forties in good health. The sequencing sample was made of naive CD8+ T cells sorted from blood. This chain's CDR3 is CASSLRPGDRASGSNEQFF. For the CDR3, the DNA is TGTGCCAGCAGCTTAAGGCCCGGAGATCGGGCTAGCGGGAGTAATGAGCAGTTCTTC. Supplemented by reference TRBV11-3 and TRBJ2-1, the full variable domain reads EAGVVQSPRYKIIEKKQPVAFWCNPISGHNTLYWYLQNLGQGPELLIRYENEEAVDDSQLPKDRFSAERLKGVDSTLKIQPAELGDSAVYLCASSLRPGDRASGSNEQFFGPGTRLTVL.